This T cell receptor beta chain was profiled in a study of identifying expanded T cells in peripheral blood. Assay: immunoSEQ multiplex PCR; the TCRdb copy retains only in-frame clones and omits some. The table has under 100,000 clones, over 85% seen once. Regarding this clone: Its antigen is undetermined.

Study results and caveats: Over approximately two and four weeks, about 15 and 18 clones changed, versus approximately 1.2 between replicates.

V trimming: 5 bases; J trimming: 7 bases; junction bases outside the gene matches: 12. This CDR3 contains 15 residues. Looked up from germline, CDR1 is SQVTM and CDR2 is ANQGSEA. This rearrangement joins TRBV29-1 to TRBJ1-3; 9 bases fit TRBD1. Sequencing was performed on blood. This TCR was sampled from a person aged 18 to 75 in good health. The CDR3, as DNA: TGCAGCGTTTGGGGTCTTAGGGACAGGGCGAACACCATATATTTT. Translating it yields CSVWGLRDRANTIYF.